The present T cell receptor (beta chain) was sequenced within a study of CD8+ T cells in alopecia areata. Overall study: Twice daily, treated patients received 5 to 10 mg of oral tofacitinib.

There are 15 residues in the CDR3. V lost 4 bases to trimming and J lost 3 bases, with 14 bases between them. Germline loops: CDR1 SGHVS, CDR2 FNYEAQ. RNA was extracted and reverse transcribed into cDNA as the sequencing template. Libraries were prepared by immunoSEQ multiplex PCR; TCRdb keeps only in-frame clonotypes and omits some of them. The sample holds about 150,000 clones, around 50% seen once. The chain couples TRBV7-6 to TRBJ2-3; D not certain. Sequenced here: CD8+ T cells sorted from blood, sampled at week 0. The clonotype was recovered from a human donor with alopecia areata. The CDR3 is CASSSTGDTTDTQYF. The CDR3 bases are TGTGCCAGCAGCTCGACTGGGGATACAACAGATACGCAGTATTTT. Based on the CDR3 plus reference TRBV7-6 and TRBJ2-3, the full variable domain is GAGVSQSPRYKVTKRGQDVALRCDPISGHVSLYWYRQALGQGPEFLTYFNYEAQQDKSGLPNDRFSAERPEGSISTLTIQRTEQRDSAMYRCASSSTGDTTDTQYFGPGTRLTVL.